This T cell receptor beta chain was retrieved from a study of T cells after yellow fever vaccination. General study points: A small proportion of clonotypes was detected in both the CD4 and CD8 compartments.

Germline V CDR1 and CDR2: GTSNPN, SVGIG (reference sequence). This CDR3 region has 15 residues. The V and J ends lost 3 bases and 2 bases, in that order; junction bases with no gene match: 3. TCRdb re-derived calls from the 5' RACE reads in MiXCR, one entry per CDR3 protein. This sample yields about 74,000 distinct CDR3 sequences, of which approximately 7% are seen a single time; roughly 35% belongs to the top ten. This clonotype came up many times. Its specificity is unknown. The sequenced sample was CD8+ T cells sorted from PBMCs, obtained 5 to 6 days after the first yellow fever vaccination. The gene calls are TRBV30 and TRBJ1-6, with 8 bases identical to TRBD1. This receptor was obtained from a man aged 18 to 30 who received the YFV17D yellow fever vaccine. CDR3 in amino acids: CAWRGDRTYNSPLHF. For the CDR3, the DNA is TGTGCCTGGAGGGGGGACAGGACCTATAATTCACCCCTCCACTTT. Combining the CDR3 with reference TRBV30 and TRBJ1-6 gives the whole variable domain SQTIHQWPATLVQPVGSPLSLECTVEGTSNPNLYWYRQAAGRGLQLLFYSVGIGQISSEVPQNLSASRPQDRQFILSSKKLLLSDSGFYLCAWRGDRTYNSPLHFGNGTRLTVT.